The 7 T cell receptor beta chains listed next were all sequenced from one sample in a study of Ad26.COV2.S vaccination and SARS-CoV-2 variants. Treatment described: roughly 20 received Ad26.COV2.S at low or high dose, single or two shots; about 5 received placebo; per-sample allocation not given. Sampling was done on day 63 after the first vaccine or placebo injection. Sequencing was performed with immunoSEQ multiplex PCR; in TCRdb, only in-frame clones are kept and a portion is missing. The table has about 240,000 clones, approximately 88% seen once. The sample in question was peripheral blood, obtained in a trial of Ad26.COV2.S vaccine versus placebo. These receptors all stem from a person between 18 and 65 years old who received the Ad26.COV2.S COVID-19 vaccine or a placebo.

This rearrangement joins TRBV11-2 to TRBJ2-1; 9 bases are shared with TRBD1. The junction had 7 bases not matched to a gene; V was cut back by 3 bases and J by 7 bases. The CDR3 is made up of 15 amino acids. Germline lookup yields CDR1 SGHAT and CDR2 FQNNGV. The CDR3 coding sequence is TGTGCCAGCAGCTTGGGGGACAGGGCGTTAAATGAGCAGTTCTTC. Protein: CASSLGDRALNEQFF. Full variable domain (outside the CDR3, taken from reference TRBV11-2 and TRBJ2-1): EAGVAQSPRYKIIEKRQSVAFWCNPISGHATLYWYQQILGQGPKLLIQFQNNGVVDDSQLPKDRFSAERLKGVDSTLKIQPAKLEDSAVYLCASSLGDRALNEQFFGPGTRLTVL.

This clone was seen a few times. This chain links TRBV19 with TRBJ1-5, with 10 positions matching TRBD1. The junction had 5 bases not matched to a gene; V was cut back by 10 bases and J by 2 bases. The germline V gene encodes CDR1 LNHDA and CDR2 SQIVND (reference sequence). CDR3 length equals 14 residues. CDR3 in DNA: TGTGCCACCACGACAGGGGGCGGCAATCAGCCCCAGCATTTT. Amino acids: CATTTGGGNQPQHF. The full variable domain, with the rest looked up from reference TRBV19 and TRBJ1-5, is DGGITQSPKYLFRKEGQNVTLSCEQNLNHDAMYWYRQDPGQGLRLIYYSQIVNDFQKGDIAEGYSVSREKKESFPLTVTSAQKNPTAFYLCATTTGGGNQPQHFGDGTRLSIL.

The chain couples TRBV12-3 or TRBV12-4 to TRBJ2-5; the D call may be TRBD1 or TRBD2 (5 bases each). The CDR3 loop spans 13 amino acids. Trimming stripped 4 bases from V and 3 bases from J, with 9 bases between. CDR3 protein: CASSYRGEETQYF. The CDR3 bases are TGTGCCAGCAGTTATAGGGGAGAAGAGACCCAGTACTTC.

This chain connects TRBV5-6 to TRBJ1-1, with D possibly TRBD1 on 5 matching bases. This CDR3 has 13 amino acids. Germline V CDR1 and CDR2: SGHDT, YYEEEE. V dropped 4 bases and J dropped 5 bases, with 12 bases sitting between them. The CDR3 sequence: CASSPSGTTEAFF. CDR3 in DNA: TGTGCCAGCAGCCCCTCCGGGACGACTGAAGCTTTCTTT. Full variable domain (remainder filled in from reference TRBV5-6 and TRBJ1-1): DAGVTQSPTHLIKTRGQQVTLRCSPKSGHDTVSWYQQALGQGPQFIFQYYEEEERQRGNFPDRFSGHQFPNYSSELNVNALLLGDSALYLCASSPSGTTEAFFGQGTRLTVV.

The V call is TRBV4-1, the J call TRBJ2-5; TRBD1 aligns across 9 bases. CDR3 length equals 16 residues. The V gene end was trimmed by 1 base and the J gene end by 3 bases; junction bases not matched to a gene: 6. In germline, CDR1 is MGHRA, CDR2 YSYEKL. The CDR3: CASSQGVGQGKETQYF. The CDR3 DNA is TGCGCCAGCAGCCAAGGGGTGGGACAGGGTAAAGAGACCCAGTACTTC.

This chain joins TRBV5-1 and TRBJ1-4; TRBD1 is a possible D gene (5 bases). Germline V gene lookup returns CDR1 SGHRS and CDR2 YFSETQ. This CDR3 is 13 amino acids long. Trimming cost V 0 bases and J 8 bases, with 8 bases left between them. The CDR3, as DNA: TGCGCCAGCAGCTTGGGGGAGGGGGAAAAACTGTTTTTT. This encodes CASSLGEGEKLFF.

The chain uses TRBV19 and TRBJ2-7; maybe TRBD1 (6 bases). This CDR3 is built from 14 residues. CDR1 and CDR2 from the germline V gene are LNHDA and SQIVND (reference sequence). The ends were cut back, 6 bases at V and 0 bases at J, with 12 bases in the middle. The CDR3 nucleotides are TGTGCCAGTAGCCGTGACAGGAACTCCTACGAGCAGTACTTC. Translated: CASSRDRNSYEQYF.